This T cell receptor (beta chain) was identified during a study of CXCR3-negative and CXCR3-positive naive CD8 T cells. Findings of the study overall: Naive cells positive for CXCR3 carried more hydrophobic TRB CDR3s than CXCR3-negative ones.

CDR1 SNHLY and CDR2 FYNNEI come from the germline V gene. The CDR3 is 15 residues long. As regards this clonotype: Its specificity is unknown.

Researchers prepared the TRB cDNA libraries using 5' RACE with UMI labels. One entry per CDR3 protein, without DNA, is what TCRdb gives after re-calling the 5' RACE reads. The specimen's table records around 130,000 distinct CDR3 sequences. The gene calls are TRBV2 and TRBJ1-5; no DNA is available, so the TRBD1 call from TCRdb remains unchecked. The clonotype was recovered from a human donor in good health. Some clones in this sample may be carry-over from other donors' samples. Source material: naive CXCR3+ CD8+ T cells from blood. Subset indicated: CD45RO-CCR7+CD27+CD95- naive CD8+ T cells expressing CXCR3 (TNR3+). CDR3: CATRTGQNSNQPQHF. Complete variable domain (other parts from reference TRBV2 and TRBJ1-5): EPEVTQTPSHQVTQMGQEVILRCVPISNHLYFYWYRQILGQKVEFLVSFYNNEISEKSEIFDDQFSVERPDGSNFTLKIRSTKLEDSAMYFCATRTGQNSNQPQHFGDGTRLSIL.